This is a list of T cell receptor beta chains from one sample in a study of cytomegalovirus exposure and HLA in healthy donors. TCRdb keeps only in-frame clones here, not all; method: immunoSEQ multiplex PCR. The table shows 95,000 to 150,000 clones, with roughly 80% occurring only once. The sample comprised PBMCs. The receptors originated from a man aged 18 to 30 in good health and CMV-seropositive. CDR3s include the opening cysteine and the closing phenylalanine or tryptophan. The D gene is left open where the match is weak. Clone size is not always given. Where it is, it says once, few, many or a class for expanded clones.

V	J	D	size	DNA	CDR3
TRBV5-1	TRBJ1-1	TRBD1	.	TGCGCCAGCAGTACCCAGGGGGGCGGGACTGAAGCTTTCTTT	CASSTQGGGTEAFF
TRBV9	TRBJ1-1	.	.	TGTGCCAGCAGCGTAGGCGGTGTCAGCATGAACACTGAAGCTTTCTTT	CASSVGGVSMNTEAFF
TRBV9	TRBJ2-1	TRBD2	.	TGTGCCAGCAGCGCGGCCCCCGGGGGGTACAATGAGCAGTTCTTC	CASSAAPGGYNEQFF
TRBV6-5	TRBJ1-4	.	once	TGTGCCAGCAGTTACTCGAGACGGGAAACTAATGAAAAACTGTTTTTT	CASSYSRRETNEKLFF
TRBV21-1	TRBJ2-5	.	.	TGTGCCAGCAGCAAAGTGTCGAGGGTTCAAGAGACCCAGTACTTC	CASSKVSRVQETQYF
TRBV7-2	TRBJ1-1	.	.	TGTGCCAGCGGCTTACAGGGCTTATTGAACACTGAAGCTTTCTTT	CASGLQGLLNTEAFF
TRBV6-1	TRBJ1-5	.	.	TGTGCCAGCAGTGAGGGCCAGCCCCAGCATTTT	CASSEGQPQHF
TRBV4-1	TRBJ2-7	TRBD2	.	TGCGCCAGCAGCCCGGGACTAGCGGGGATATGGTCCTCCTACGAGCAGTACTTC	CASSPGLAGIWSSYEQYF
TRBV4-1	TRBJ2-7	TRBD1	.	TGCGCCAGCAGCCAGTGGACAGGGCCTAAGAGGGAGCAGTACTTC	CASSQWTGPKREQYF
TRBV6-5	TRBJ2-5	.	.	TGTGCCAGCAGTTACTTCCTTTCAGGGGAGGAGACCCAGTACTTC	CASSYFLSGEETQYF
TRBV5-1	TRBJ1-2	TRBD1	.	TGCGCCAGCAGCTTCGACGGGACAGGGGATGCTGGTACCTTC	CASSFDGTGDAGTF
TRBV28	TRBJ2-2	TRBD1	.	TGTGCCAGCAGCCTCCCGGACAGGGGAAACACCGGGGAGCTGTTTTTT	CASSLPDRGNTGELFF
TRBV27	TRBJ1-1	TRBD1	.	TGTGCCAGCAGTTTGTCGACCGGTCGTCCCGGGACAGGGGTGGCCACTGAAGCTTTCTTT	CASSLSTGRPGTGVATEAFF
TRBV30	TRBJ2-7	.	once	TGTGCCTCGTCCCGGGGGAGCTCCTACGAGCAGTACTTC	CASSRGSSYEQYF
TRBV2	TRBJ1-3	TRBD1	.	TGTGCCAGGAAGCTCGGGACAGACAGCACGGTCGAGTCTGGAAACACCATATATTTT	CARKLGTDSTVESGNTIYF
TRBV14	TRBJ2-5	TRBD1	.	TGTGCCAGCAGCCAAGCGAGGGGGCTCGGGGAGACCCAGTACTTC	CASSQARGLGETQYF
TRBV7-9	TRBJ1-1	.	.	TGTGCCAGCAGCTTAGGAGGCCCTGAAGCTTTCTTT	CASSLGGPEAFF
TRBV6-6	TRBJ2-2	TRBD2	.	TGTGCCAGCCTAATTGGGGGGGGAGGTACCGGGGAGCTGTTTTTT	CASLIGGGGTGELFF
TRBV30	TRBJ1-3	.	.	TGTGCCGCTAATATCGGGTTCTCTGGAAACACCATATATTTT	CAANIGFSGNTIYF
TRBV5-8	TRBJ2-1	.	.	TGTGCCAGCAGCCAAGGGCAGGGGGGAAACAATGAGCAGTTCTTC	CASSQGQGGNNEQFF
TRBV7-9	TRBJ1-2	.	.	TGTGCCAGCAGCTCGGCAGGGGACCATGGCTACACCTTC	CASSSAGDHGYTF
TRBV5-6	TRBJ1-5	TRBD1	.	TGTGCCAGGCCGGGACAGCTTACCCTTAGCAATCAGCCCCAGCATTTT	CARPGQLTLSNQPQHF
TRBV15	TRBJ2-7	.	.	TGTGCCACCAGCAGAGGCGAAGACTCCTACGAGCAGTACTTC	CATSRGEDSYEQYF
TRBV5-4	TRBJ1-2	TRBD1	.	TGTGCCAGCAGCCCTGGACAGGGAGACTATGGCTACACCTTC	CASSPGQGDYGYTF
TRBV5-6	TRBJ1-5	TRBD1	.	TGTGCCAGCAGCTTGGGGACAGGGTATAGCAATCAGCCCCAGCATTTT	CASSLGTGYSNQPQHF
TRBV7-9	TRBJ1-1	.	.	TGTGCCAGCAGCTTGGTCAGGGAGGTAACTGAAGCTTTCTTT	CASSLVREVTEAFF
TRBV6-5	TRBJ2-1	.	.	TGTGCCAGCAGTGGGGAGGGACATTTAAGGCAGTTCTTC	CASSGEGHLRQFF
TRBV7-9	TRBJ1-2	TRBD1	.	TGTGCCAGCAGCTCCGGACAGGGGGGCTCCTATGGCTACACCTTC	CASSSGQGGSYGYTF
TRBV14	TRBJ2-3	TRBD1	.	TGTGCCAGCAGCCAGGATAGCAGGGGGAGAAGGAGGACAGATACGCAGTATTTT	CASSQDSRGRRRTDTQYF
TRBV2	TRBJ2-3	TRBD2	.	TGTGCCAGCGGAGAGTCTAGCGGATTAGATACGCAGTATTTT	CASGESSGLDTQYF
TRBV9	TRBJ1-5	.	.	TGTGCCAGCAACAATGATCAGGGTGTAGGTCAGCCCCAGCATTTT	CASNNDQGVGQPQHF
TRBV5-5	TRBJ2-7	TRBD1	.	TGTGCCAGCAGCGGAGCCGGGACAGGGGGCTACGAGCAGTACTTC	CASSGAGTGGYEQYF
TRBV6-6	TRBJ1-6	TRBD1	.	TGTGCCAGCAGTACCGGGACAGGGGAGCCCCTCCACTTT	CASSTGTGEPLHF
TRBV4-2	TRBJ1-1	.	.	TGTGCCAGCAGCCGAGACGGGGGTATTATGAACACTGAAGCTTTCTTT	CASSRDGGIMNTEAFF
TRBV11-1	TRBJ2-5	.	once	TGTGCCAGCAGATTTAGCGGCTCGGCGGAGACCCAGTACTTC	CASRFSGSAETQYF
TRBV6-1	TRBJ1-2	.	.	TGTGCCAGCAGTGACGACCGATTGAGGGTCGGCTACACCTTC	CASSDDRLRVGYTF
TRBV7-8	TRBJ1-2	TRBD1	.	TGTGCCAGCAGCCCTGGGACAGGGGCTTCTAACTATGGCTACACCTTC	CASSPGTGASNYGYTF
TRBV4-2	TRBJ2-3	.	.	TGTGCCAGCAGCCAAAAGAACCAGATAACCCTCACAGATACGCAGTATTTT	CASSQKNQITLTDTQYF
TRBV10-3	TRBJ1-2	.	.	TGTGCCATCAGTGAGTCGAAAGGAGAGAGGGTGGATGTTAGCTATGGCTACACCTTC	CAISESKGERVDVSYGYTF
TRBV5-6	TRBJ2-3	TRBD1	.	TGTGCCAGCAGCTTCGGACAGGGGGTGCCAGATACGCAGTATTTT	CASSFGQGVPDTQYF
TRBV4-1	TRBJ2-7	.	.	TGCGCCAGCAGCCAACAGTCTACAGGGCCGTCCTACGAGCAGTACTTC	CASSQQSTGPSYEQYF
TRBV6-4	TRBJ2-7	.	.	TGTGCCAGCAGTGTCGCAGGGCCCCGGAGTCCCCCCTACGAGCAGTACTTC	CASSVAGPRSPPYEQYF
TRBV19	TRBJ2-1	TRBD1	.	TGTGCCAGTAGTCCCCAACGGACAGGGGCGTCCCCATACAATGAGCAGTTCTTC	CASSPQRTGASPYNEQFF
TRBV5-1	TRBJ2-7	.	.	TGCGCCAGCAGCTTGGTGCCAGGAATCGACGACGAGCAGTACTTC	CASSLVPGIDDEQYF
TRBV5-6	TRBJ1-5	.	.	TGTGCCAGCAGCCGACATGATCAGCCCCAGCATTTT	CASSRHDQPQHF
TRBV12-5	TRBJ2-2	TRBD2	.	TGTGCTAGTGGTTGGACTAGCGGGGGCGGGGAGCTGTTTTTT	CASGWTSGGGELFF
TRBV5-1	TRBJ2-3	.	.	TGCGCCAGCAAGAACACCCAGGATCAGGTCACAGATACGCAGTATTTT	CASKNTQDQVTDTQYF
TRBV19	TRBJ2-7	TRBD1	.	TGTGCCAGTAGTATGGCAGGGGGCTCCTACGAGCAGTACTTC	CASSMAGGSYEQYF
TRBV28	TRBJ2-7	TRBD1	.	TGTGCCAGCAGACCCGGGACAGGCGGGGTCGGCGAGCAGTACTTC	CASRPGTGGVGEQYF
TRBV7-3	TRBJ1-5	.	once	TGTGCCAGCAGCTTATATCCCGATCAGCCCCAGCATTTT	CASSLYPDQPQHF
TRBV19	TRBJ1-2	.	.	TGTGCCAGTGGGCCGAAGACGTCCTATGGCTACACCTTC	CASGPKTSYGYTF
TRBV18	TRBJ1-2	.	.	TGTGCCAGCTCACCCGGAGGGAACTATGGCTACACCTTC	CASSPGGNYGYTF
TRBV5-8	TRBJ1-5	.	.	TGTGCCAGCAGCTCAGACCGGGGTTCCGCGCCCCAGCATTTT	CASSSDRGSAPQHF
TRBV4-2	TRBJ1-6	.	.	TGTGCCAGCAGCCAAGTAGTTGGGGGCACCTCCTATAATTCACCCCTCCACTTT	CASSQVVGGTSYNSPLHF
TRBV14	TRBJ2-7	.	few	TGTGCCAGCAGCCCCGGAGGAACCTACGAGCAGTACTTC	CASSPGGTYEQYF